These T cell receptor beta chains were read from a single sample in a study of cytomegalovirus exposure and HLA in healthy donors. Some clones are missing from TCRdb's copy, which holds only in-frame ones; the method was immunoSEQ multiplex PCR. The sample holds under 200,000 clones; around 75% are singletons and the top ten take 1.8%. The sample consisted of PBMCs. These receptors were obtained from a woman aged 30 to 39 in good health and CMV-seronegative. Both conserved end residues are part of each CDR3. Each record gives: V gene, clone size, D gene, J gene, CDR3 protein, CDR3 DNA. The D gene is left open where the match is weak. A clone size is listed for some rows: how often the clone was seen (once, few, many), or a class if it is expanded.

>TRBV5-1|.|.|TRBJ2-7
CASSRSYRDYLSYEQYF
TGCGCCAGCAGCCGTTCCTACAGGGATTACCTCTCCTACGAGCAGTACTTC
>TRBV9|.|.|TRBJ1-1
CASTPLPRGGTEAFF
TGTGCCAGCACCCCCCTCCCCCGGGGGGGCACTGAAGCTTTCTTT
>TRBV5-1|.|TRBD1|TRBJ2-7
CASSDGQGWSYEQYF
TGCGCCAGCAGCGATGGACAGGGGTGGTCCTACGAGCAGTACTTC
>TRBV27|.|.|TRBJ2-1
CASSPTVPHNEQFF
TGTGCCAGCAGTCCCACAGTTCCCCACAATGAGCAGTTCTTC
>TRBV6-1|few|.|TRBJ2-7
CASSEPGCEQYF
TGTGCCAGCAGTGAACCAGGATGCGAGCAGTACTTC
>TRBV7-2|.|TRBD2|TRBJ2-7
CASSLAAGSPEQYF
TGTGCCAGCAGCTTAGCAGCGGGGTCCCCCGAGCAGTACTTC
>TRBV7-9|.|.|TRBJ1-1
CASGGVGRGYTEAFF
TGTGCCAGCGGGGGCGTCGGCCGGGGATACACTGAAGCTTTCTTT
>TRBV5-1|.|.|TRBJ2-7
CASSFARGSYEQYF
TGCGCCAGCAGCTTCGCCCGGGGATCCTACGAGCAGTACTTC
>TRBV6-5|.|.|TRBJ2-7
CASSSMPHPSYEQYF
TGTGCCAGCAGTTCCATGCCACACCCCTCCTACGAGCAGTACTTC
>TRBV6-6|.|.|TRBJ1-1
CASRRDSSNTEAFF
TGTGCCAGCAGGAGAGACAGTTCCAACACTGAAGCTTTCTTT
>TRBV6-6|.|TRBD1|TRBJ1-2
CASSYSGQGAGGYTF
TGTGCCAGCAGTTACTCCGGACAGGGGGCGGGAGGCTACACCTTC
>TRBV5-1|once|TRBD1|TRBJ2-6
CASSGALGGTGANVLTF
TGCGCCAGCAGTGGGGCCTTAGGGGGCACAGGGGCCAACGTCCTGACTTTC
>TRBV2|once|.|TRBJ1-3
CASSRQTSGNTIYF
TGTGCCAGCAGCCGACAGACCTCTGGAAACACCATATATTTT
>TRBV5-1|.|.|TRBJ2-7
CASSLQVTVGYEQYF
TGCGCCAGCAGCTTACAGGTTACGGTCGGCTACGAGCAGTACTTC
>TRBV28|few|TRBD1|TRBJ1-5
CASRGTGLSNQPQHF
TGTGCCAGCAGAGGGACAGGGTTAAGCAATCAGCCCCAGCATTTT
>TRBV15|few|.|TRBJ2-7
CATSRDVIAGMDEQYF
TGTGCCACCAGCAGAGATGTGATCGCAGGAATGGACGAGCAGTACTTC
>TRBV11-2|.|TRBD1|TRBJ2-2
CASRSGDRVTGELFF
TGTGCCAGCAGATCGGGGGACAGGGTGACCGGGGAGCTGTTTTTT
>TRBV5-1|few|.|TRBJ1-2
CASSLEGRAREGYGYTF
TGCGCCAGCAGCTTGGAAGGCAGGGCGAGGGAGGGCTATGGCTACACCTTC
>TRBV7-2|once|.|TRBJ1-3
CASSLSFGVSSGNTIYF
TGTGCCAGCAGCTTAAGCTTCGGGGTCAGCTCTGGAAACACCATATATTTT
>TRBV7-3|.|.|TRBJ2-3
CASSRWRVDTQYF
TGTGCCAGCAGCCGCTGGAGAGTAGATACGCAGTATTTT
>TRBV6-5|.|.|TRBJ1-2
CASSFREGYGYTF
TGTGCCAGCAGCTTCAGGGAAGGCTATGGCTACACCTTC
>TRBV7-9|.|TRBD1|TRBJ2-2
CASSFVTGGTGELFF
TGTGCCAGCAGCTTCGTGACAGGGGGCACCGGGGAGCTGTTTTTT
>TRBV5-4|.|TRBD1|TRBJ1-4
CASSFQGADEKLFF
TGTGCCAGCAGCTTTCAGGGGGCGGATGAAAAACTGTTTTTT
>TRBV10-3|.|TRBD1|TRBJ1-5
CAIRPTGDQPQHF
TGTGCCATCAGGCCGACAGGGGATCAGCCCCAGCATTTT
>TRBV2|few|TRBD2|TRBJ2-5
CASKRDEQETQYF
TGTGCCAGCAAGCGGGACGAACAAGAGACCCAGTACTTC
>TRBV7-3|.|.|TRBJ2-1
CASSFGVLGSYNEQFF
TGTGCCAGCAGCTTCGGGGTATTAGGCTCCTACAATGAGCAGTTCTTC
>TRBV18|few|.|TRBJ1-1
CASSPGLGDSTRTEAFF
TGTGCCAGCTCACCAGGTCTCGGGGATTCGACGAGGACTGAAGCTTTCTTT